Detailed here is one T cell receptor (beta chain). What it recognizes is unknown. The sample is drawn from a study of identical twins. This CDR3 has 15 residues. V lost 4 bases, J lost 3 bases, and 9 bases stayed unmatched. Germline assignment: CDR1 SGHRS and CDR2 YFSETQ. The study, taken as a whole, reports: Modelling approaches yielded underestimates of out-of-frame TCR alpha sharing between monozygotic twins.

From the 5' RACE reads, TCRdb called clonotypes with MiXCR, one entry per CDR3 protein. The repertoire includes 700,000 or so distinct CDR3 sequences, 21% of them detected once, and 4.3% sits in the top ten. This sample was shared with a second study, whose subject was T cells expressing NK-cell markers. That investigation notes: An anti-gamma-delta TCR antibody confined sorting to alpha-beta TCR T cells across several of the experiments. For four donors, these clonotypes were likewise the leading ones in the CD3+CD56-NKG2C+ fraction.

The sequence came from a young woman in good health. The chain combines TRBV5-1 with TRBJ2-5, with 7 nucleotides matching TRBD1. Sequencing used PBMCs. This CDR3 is CASSLQGSREETQYF. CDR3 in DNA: TGCGCCAGCAGCCTACAGGGGTCCCGTGAAGAGACCCAGTACTTC.